This paragraph reports one T cell receptor (beta chain). Sample time point: cycle 4 day 1 (C4D1), after 5 to 7 weeks of nivolumab. Every one of the patients relapsed after autologous stem cell transplantation (brentuximab vedotin exposure was variable). The sample is drawn from a study of PD-1 blockade in classical Hodgkin lymphoma. The CDR3 is 13 residues long. V lost 2 bases and J lost 5, with 7 bases in between. Germline lookup yields CDR1 SGHAT and CDR2 FQNNGV. Method: immunoSEQ multiplex PCR; TCRdb's copy keeps in-frame clones and lacks some. In the table there are about 50,000 clones, around 76% of which are singletons.

The source material was peripheral blood mononuclear cells (PBMCs), sampled before the fourth cycle of nivolumab. The gene calls are TRBV11-2 and TRBJ2-1, with D unresolved. This clonotype was obtained from a human donor with classical Hodgkin lymphoma. CDR3: CASSLSVDNEQFF. CDR3 coding DNA: TGTGCCAGCAGCTTATCAGTAGACAATGAGCAGTTCTTC.